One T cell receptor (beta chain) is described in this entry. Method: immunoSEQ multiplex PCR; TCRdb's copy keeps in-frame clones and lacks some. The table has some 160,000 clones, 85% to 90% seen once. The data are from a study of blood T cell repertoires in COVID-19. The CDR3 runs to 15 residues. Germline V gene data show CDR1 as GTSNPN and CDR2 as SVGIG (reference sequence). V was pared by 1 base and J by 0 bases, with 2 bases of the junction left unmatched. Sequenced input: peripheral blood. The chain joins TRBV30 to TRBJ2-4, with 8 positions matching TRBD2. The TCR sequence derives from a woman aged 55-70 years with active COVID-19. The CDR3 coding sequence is TGTGCCTGGAGTGACCTAGCGGGAGCCAAAAACATTCAGTACTTC. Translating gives CAWSDLAGAKNIQYF.